This TCR beta chain was found in a study of blood T cell repertoires in COVID-19. Overall study: Acute-phase and convalescent COVID-19 samples originated in the United States, Italy and Spain. Sources were T cells, B-cell-depleted T cells, or PBMCs; the material itself was cDNA or gDNA.

Original processing notes: Counts of nucleated cells, estimated from reference gene primer amplification, were obtained. Profiling relied on immunoSEQ multiplex PCR, and the TCRdb table lists in-frame clones only, not all of them. V and J calls and clone size are as listed in that table; D and trimming were resolved from the DNA. This table holds 150,000 or so clones, 87% found once. The sequencing input was peripheral blood. This receptor was obtained from a human donor in a cohort sampled during active COVID-19.

DNA for the CDR3: TGTGCCAGCAGTCCTAGCGACAGCTCTGGGGCCAACGTCCTGACTTTC. This translates into CASSPSDSSGANVLTF. The chain couples TRBV28 to TRBJ2-6; possible D gene TRBD2, 6 bases. Trimming removed 5 bases from V and 0 bases from J, with 11 bases in between. The CDR3 consists of 16 residues. The germline V gene encodes CDR1 MDHEN and CDR2 SYDVKM.